This TCR beta chain came from a study of response to subunit inactivated influenza vaccine. Overall study findings and caveats: Each seasonal influenza vaccination recruits few new T cells, the authors suggested.

This clonotype was counted between two and nine times. Its specificity is unknown. Germline V gene lookup returns CDR1 SGHDT and CDR2 YYEEEE. Trimming cost V 4 bases and J 7 bases; bases outside gene matches: 6. CDR3 length: 14 residues. One entry per CDR3 protein results from TCRdb running MiXCR on the RT-PCR reads. The repertoire includes 750,000 to 850,000 distinct CDR3 sequences, approximately 17% of them detected once, and roughly a tenth sits in the top ten. This TCR came from a middle-aged man who received an inactivated influenza vaccine. The specimen was PBMCs from blood, collected about 5 days after vaccination. J is TRBJ2-3 and V is TRBV5-6; TRBD1 matches at 10 bases. The CDR3 is CASSAGQGFYTQYF. CDR3 bases: TGTGCCAGCAGCGCGGGACAGGGGTTTTATACGCAGTATTTT.